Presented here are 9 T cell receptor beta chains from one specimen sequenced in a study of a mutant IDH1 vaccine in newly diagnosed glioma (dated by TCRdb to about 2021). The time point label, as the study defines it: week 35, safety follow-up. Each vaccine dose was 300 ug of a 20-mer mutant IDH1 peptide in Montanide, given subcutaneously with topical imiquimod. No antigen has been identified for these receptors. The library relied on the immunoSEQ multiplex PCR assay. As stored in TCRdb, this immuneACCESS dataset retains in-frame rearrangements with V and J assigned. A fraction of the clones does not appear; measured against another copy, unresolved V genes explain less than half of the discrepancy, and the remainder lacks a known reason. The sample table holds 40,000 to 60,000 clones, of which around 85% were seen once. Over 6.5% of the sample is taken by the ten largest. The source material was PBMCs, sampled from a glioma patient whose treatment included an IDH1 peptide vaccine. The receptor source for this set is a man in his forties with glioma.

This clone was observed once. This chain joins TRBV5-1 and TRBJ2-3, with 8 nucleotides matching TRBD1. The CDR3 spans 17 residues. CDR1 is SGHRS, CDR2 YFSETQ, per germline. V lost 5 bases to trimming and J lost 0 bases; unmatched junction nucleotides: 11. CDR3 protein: CASRRTLTGASTDTQYF. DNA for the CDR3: TGCGCCAGCAGGCGTACGTTGACAGGGGCTAGCACAGATACGCAGTATTTT.

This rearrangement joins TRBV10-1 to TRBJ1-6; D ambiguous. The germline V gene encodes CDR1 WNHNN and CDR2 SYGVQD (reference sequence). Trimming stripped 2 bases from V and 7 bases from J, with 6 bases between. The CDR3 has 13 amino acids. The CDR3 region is CASSERRNSPLHF. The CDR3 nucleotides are TGCGCCAGCAGTGAGCGACGAAATTCACCCCTCCACTTT.

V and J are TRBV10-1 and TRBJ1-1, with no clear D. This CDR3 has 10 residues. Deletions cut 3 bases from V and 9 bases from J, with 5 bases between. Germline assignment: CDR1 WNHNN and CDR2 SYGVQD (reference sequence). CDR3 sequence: CASSDYQAFF. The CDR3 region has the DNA TGCGCCAGCAGTGACTACCAAGCTTTCTTT.

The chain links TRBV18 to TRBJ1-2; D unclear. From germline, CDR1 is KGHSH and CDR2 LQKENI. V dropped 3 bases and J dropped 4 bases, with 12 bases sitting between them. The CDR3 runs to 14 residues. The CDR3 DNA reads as TGTGCCAGCTCACCCCCCACAGAATCCTATGGCTACACCTTC. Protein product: CASSPPTESYGYTF.

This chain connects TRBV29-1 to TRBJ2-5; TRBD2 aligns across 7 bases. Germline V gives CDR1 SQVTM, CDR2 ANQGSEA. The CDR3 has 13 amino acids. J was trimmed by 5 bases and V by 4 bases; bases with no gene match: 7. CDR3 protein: CSVAVGGGETQYF. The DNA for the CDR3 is TGCAGCGTTGCTGTCGGCGGGGGTGAGACCCAGTACTTC.

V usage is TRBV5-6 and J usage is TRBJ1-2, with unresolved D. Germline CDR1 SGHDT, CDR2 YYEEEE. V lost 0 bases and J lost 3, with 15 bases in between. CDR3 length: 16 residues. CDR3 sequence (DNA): TGTGCCAGCAGCTTGGTGGGCCAACGGATCTACTATGGCTACACCTTC. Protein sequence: CASSLVGQRIYYGYTF.

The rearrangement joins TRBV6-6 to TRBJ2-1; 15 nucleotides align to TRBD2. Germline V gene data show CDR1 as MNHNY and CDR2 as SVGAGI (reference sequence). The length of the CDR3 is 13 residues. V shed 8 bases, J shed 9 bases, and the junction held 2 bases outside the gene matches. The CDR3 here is CASGLAGGGEQFF. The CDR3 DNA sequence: TGTGCCAGCGGACTAGCGGGGGGGGGTGAGCAGTTCTTC.

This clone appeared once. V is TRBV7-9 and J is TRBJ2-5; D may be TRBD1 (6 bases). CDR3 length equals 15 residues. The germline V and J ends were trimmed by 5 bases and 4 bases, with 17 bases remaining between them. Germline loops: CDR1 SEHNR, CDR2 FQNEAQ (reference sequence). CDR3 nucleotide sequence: TGTGCCAGCAGCCAGCCCGGCTGGGGGCGAGAGACCCAGTACTTC. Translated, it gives CASSQPGWGRETQYF.

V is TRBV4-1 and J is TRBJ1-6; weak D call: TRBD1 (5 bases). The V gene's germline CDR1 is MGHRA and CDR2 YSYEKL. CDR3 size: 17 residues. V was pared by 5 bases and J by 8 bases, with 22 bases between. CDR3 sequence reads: CASSNRAAEGVYSPLHF. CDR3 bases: TGCGCCAGCAGCAACCGGGCGGCCGAAGGGGTTTATTCACCCCTCCACTTT.